The source of this T cell receptor beta chain is a study of beta chain features in type 1 diabetes. The study reverse transcribed the entire isolated RNA, so it sequenced expressed TCRB transcripts. Sequencing used immunoSEQ multiplex PCR; TCRdb keeps in-frame clones, though not all of them. The sample contains 350,000 to 450,000 clones, over 10% of which appear only once. Note on this clone: The antigen remains unidentified.

Study observations and caveats: Fewer insertions but more deletions were seen at VDJ junctions in type 1 diabetes patients. For Type 1 diabetes patients, all four CD4+ subsets carried TCRB CDR3s that were moderately but significantly shorter.

Germline CDR1 is LNHDA and CDR2 is SQIVND (reference sequence). The CDR3 totals 13 residues. V lost 3 bases and J 1 base, leaving 3 bases between the germline ends. The clonotype was recovered from a woman aged 18 to 35 with type 1 diabetes. Sequenced sample: naive CD4+ T cells from blood. The chain combines TRBV19 with TRBJ2-2; the D is unclear. The CDR3, as DNA: TGTGCCAGTAGTATTCAGAACACCGGGGAGCTGTTTTTT. Encoded protein: CASSIQNTGELFF.